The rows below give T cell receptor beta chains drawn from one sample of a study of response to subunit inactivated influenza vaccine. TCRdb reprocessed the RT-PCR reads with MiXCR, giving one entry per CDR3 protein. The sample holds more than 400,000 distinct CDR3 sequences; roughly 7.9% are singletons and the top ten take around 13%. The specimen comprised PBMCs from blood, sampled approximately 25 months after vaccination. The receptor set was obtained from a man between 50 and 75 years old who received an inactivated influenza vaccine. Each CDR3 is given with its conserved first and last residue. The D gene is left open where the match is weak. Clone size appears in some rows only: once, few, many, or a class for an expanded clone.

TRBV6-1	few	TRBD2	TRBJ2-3	TGTGCCAGCAGGCCGACTAGCGGGGGCTTTGATACGCAGTATTTT	CASRPTSGGFDTQYF
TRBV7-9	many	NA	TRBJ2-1	TGTGCCAGCAACCGTTACAATGAGCAGTTCTTC	CASNRYNEQFF
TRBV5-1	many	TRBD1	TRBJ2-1	TGCGCCAGCAGCACAACAACCGGGACAGGCTACTACAATGAGCAGTTCTTC	CASSTTTGTGYYNEQFF
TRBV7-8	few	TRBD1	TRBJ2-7	TGTGCCAGCAGCTGGGGACAGGCGAGCTCCTACGAGCAGTACTTC	CASSWGQASSYEQYF
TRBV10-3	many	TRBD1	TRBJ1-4	TGTGCCATCAGCCCCGGGACAGGGGGTGAAAAACTGTTTTTT	CAISPGTGGEKLFF
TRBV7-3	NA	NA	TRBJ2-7	TGTGCCAGCAGCCCCGGAGGGGCCCGACCCGAGCAGTACTTC	CASSPGGARPEQYF
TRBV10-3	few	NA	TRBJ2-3	TGTGCCACCCGGGCCCTGGGGGCCAGCGGGACAGATACGCAGTATTTT	CATRALGASGTDTQYF
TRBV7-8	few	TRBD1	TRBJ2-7	TGTGCCAGCAGCAAAAGGGCCGGACAGGGTTCGTACGAGCAGTACTTC	CASSKRAGQGSYEQYF
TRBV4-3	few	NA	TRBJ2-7	TGCGCCAGCAGCCAAGATTATAACGTCCGTAGCTCCTACGAGCAGTACTTC	CASSQDYNVRSSYEQYF
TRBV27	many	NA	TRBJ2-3	TGTGCCACCGGACATCATTCCACAGATACGCAGTATTTT	CATGHHSTDTQYF
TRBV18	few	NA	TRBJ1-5	TGTGCCAGCTCACCACCGGGGGGTGAGCAGCCCCAGCATTTT	CASSPPGGEQPQHF